This TCR beta chain is from a study of T cell responses to AZD1222 COVID-19 vaccine. General study findings and limits: Close to half of all spike-specific TCRs reportedly target regions of the variants that are unmutated. Spike-specific TCR depth and breadth grew after two AZD1222 doses. Distributed over spike, vaccine-associated CD4 TCRs predominated at 160-218 and 743-854. Repertoires were obtained only post-peak T cell response.

Produced via immunoSEQ multiplex PCR; TCRdb's table is partial and in-frame only. The repertoire consists of almost 95,000 clones, with 85% occurring once and the leading ten covering 4.5%. Details on this clone: Its matching antigen is unknown.

Trimming shortened V by 0 bases and J by 8 bases, and 8 bases separated the two germline ends. Germline V gives CDR1 SGDLS, CDR2 YYNGEE. The CDR3 is 13 residues long. The material sequenced was peripheral blood, taken 28 days after the second AZD1222 dose. This chain links TRBV9 with TRBJ2-2, with D perhaps TRBD2 (6 bases). This sequence was found in an adult who received the AZD1222 COVID-19 vaccine. The CDR3 sequence is CASSVAREGELFF. The CDR3 DNA reads as TGTGCCAGCAGCGTAGCTCGGGAGGGGGAGCTGTTTTTT.